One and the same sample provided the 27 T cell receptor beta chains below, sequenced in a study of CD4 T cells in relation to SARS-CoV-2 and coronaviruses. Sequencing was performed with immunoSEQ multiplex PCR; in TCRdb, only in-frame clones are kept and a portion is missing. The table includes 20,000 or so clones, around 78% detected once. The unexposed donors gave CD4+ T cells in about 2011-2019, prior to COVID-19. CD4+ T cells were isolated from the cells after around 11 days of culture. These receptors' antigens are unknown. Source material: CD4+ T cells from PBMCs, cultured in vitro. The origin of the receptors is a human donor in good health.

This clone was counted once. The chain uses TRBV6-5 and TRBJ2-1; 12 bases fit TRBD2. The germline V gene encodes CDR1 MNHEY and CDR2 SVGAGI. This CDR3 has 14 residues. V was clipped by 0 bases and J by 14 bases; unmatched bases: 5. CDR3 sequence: CASSYSLAGGYEFF. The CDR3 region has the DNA TGTGCCAGCAGTTACTCTCTAGCGGGAGGGTACGAGTTCTTC.

CDR3 loop: CASSSGHLLAKNIQYF. The CDR3 DNA is TGTGCCAGCAGCTCCGGACACCTCCTAGCCAAAAACATTCAGTACTTC. The chain joins TRBV28 to TRBJ2-4; D is perhaps TRBD1 (5 bases). This CDR3 is built from 16 residues. CDR1 is MDHEN, CDR2 SYDVKM, per germline. V shed 6 bases and J shed 0 bases, with 15 bases lying between them.

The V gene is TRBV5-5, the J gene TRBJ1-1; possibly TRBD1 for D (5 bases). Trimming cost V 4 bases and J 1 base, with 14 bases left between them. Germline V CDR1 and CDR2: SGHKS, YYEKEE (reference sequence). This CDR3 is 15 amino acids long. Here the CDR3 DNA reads TGTGCCAGCAGCCGGGACCCCAGCTCGAACACTGAAGCTTTCTTT. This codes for CASSRDPSSNTEAFF. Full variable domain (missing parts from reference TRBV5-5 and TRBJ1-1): DAGVTQSPTHLIKTRGQQVTLRCSPISGHKSVSWYQQVLGQGPQFIFQYYEKEERGRGNFPDRFSARQFPNYSSELNVNALLLGDSALYLCASSRDPSSNTEAFFGQGTRLTVV.

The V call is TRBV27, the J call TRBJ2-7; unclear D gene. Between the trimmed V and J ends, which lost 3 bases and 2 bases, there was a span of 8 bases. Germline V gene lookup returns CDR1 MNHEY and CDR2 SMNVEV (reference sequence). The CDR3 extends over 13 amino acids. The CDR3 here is CASSFGRAYEQYF. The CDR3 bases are TGTGCCAGCAGTTTCGGACGGGCCTACGAGCAGTACTTC.

DNA for the CDR3: TGCGCCAGCAGCTCCTTGACAGCCAGCTATGGCTACACCTTC. Amino acids: CASSSLTASYGYTF. The J gene is TRBJ1-2, the V gene TRBV5-1; weak D call: TRBD1 (5 bases). V was cut by 3 bases and J by 4 bases, with 13 bases left in between. Germline values: CDR1 SGHRS, CDR2 YFSETQ. This CDR3 region has 14 residues.

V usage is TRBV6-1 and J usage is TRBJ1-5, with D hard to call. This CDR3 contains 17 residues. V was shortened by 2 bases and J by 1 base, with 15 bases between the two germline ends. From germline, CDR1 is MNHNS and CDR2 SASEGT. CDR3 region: CASSENWAALSNQPQHF. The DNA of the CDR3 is TGTGCCAGCAGTGAAAATTGGGCAGCTCTGAGCAATCAGCCCCAGCATTTT.

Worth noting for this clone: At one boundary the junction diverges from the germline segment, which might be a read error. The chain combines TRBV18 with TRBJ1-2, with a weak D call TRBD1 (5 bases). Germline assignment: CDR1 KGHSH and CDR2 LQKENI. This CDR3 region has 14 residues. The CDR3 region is CASSLQGDDYGYTF. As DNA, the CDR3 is TGTGCCAGTTCACTCCAGGGTGATGACTATGGCTACACCTTC.

As DNA, the CDR3 is TGTGCCAGCAGCCCACAAGGCGGCAGGGGTTATGGCTACACCTTC. This translates into CASSPQGGRGYGYTF. The chain carries TRBV9 and TRBJ1-2; perhaps TRBD1 as D (6 bases). This CDR3 has 15 amino acids. Germline V gene lookup returns CDR1 SGDLS and CDR2 YYNGEE. V was trimmed by 4 bases and J by 5 bases, leaving 18 bases between them.

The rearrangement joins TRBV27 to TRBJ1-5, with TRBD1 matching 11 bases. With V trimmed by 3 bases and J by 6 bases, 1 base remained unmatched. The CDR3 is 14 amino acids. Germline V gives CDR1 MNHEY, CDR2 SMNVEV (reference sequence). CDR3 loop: CASSLGQGVQPQHF. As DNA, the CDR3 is TGTGCCAGCAGTTTGGGACAGGGGGTTCAGCCCCAGCATTTT.

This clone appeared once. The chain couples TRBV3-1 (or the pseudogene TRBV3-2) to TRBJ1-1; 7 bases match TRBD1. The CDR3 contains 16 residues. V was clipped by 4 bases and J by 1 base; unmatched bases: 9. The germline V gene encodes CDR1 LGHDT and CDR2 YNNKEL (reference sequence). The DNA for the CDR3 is TGTGCCAGCAGCCCCAGAACGACAGGGACGAACACTGAAGCTTTCTTT. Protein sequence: CASSPRTTGTNTEAFF.

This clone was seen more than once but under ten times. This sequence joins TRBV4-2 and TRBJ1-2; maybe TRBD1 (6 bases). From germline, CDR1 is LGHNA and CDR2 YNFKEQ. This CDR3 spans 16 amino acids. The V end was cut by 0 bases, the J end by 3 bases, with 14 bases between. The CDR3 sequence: CASSQDGGGLDYGYTF. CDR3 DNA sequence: TGTGCCAGCAGCCAAGATGGGGGGGGCTTAGACTATGGCTACACCTTC.

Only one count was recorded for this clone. CDR3 sequence: CASSVVGRDYGYTF. In nucleotides, the CDR3 is TGTGCCAGCAGCGTAGTGGGCAGGGACTATGGCTACACCTTC. The chain employs TRBV9 and TRBJ1-2; tentative D call: TRBD1 (5 bases). The germline V gene encodes CDR1 SGDLS and CDR2 YYNGEE. V lost 0 bases, J lost 3 bases, and 9 bases lay in between. This CDR3 is built from 14 residues.

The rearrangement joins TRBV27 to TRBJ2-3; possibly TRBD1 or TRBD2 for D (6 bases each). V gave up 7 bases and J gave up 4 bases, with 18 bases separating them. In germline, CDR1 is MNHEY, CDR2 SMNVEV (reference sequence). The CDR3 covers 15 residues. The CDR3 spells CASIRRGNRADTQYF. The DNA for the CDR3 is TGTGCCAGCATTAGGAGGGGGAATAGGGCAGATACGCAGTATTTT.

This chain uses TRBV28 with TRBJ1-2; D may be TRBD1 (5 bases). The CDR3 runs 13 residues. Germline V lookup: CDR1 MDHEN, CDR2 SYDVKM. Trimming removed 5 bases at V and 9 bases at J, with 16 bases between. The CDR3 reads CASSIRQSISYTF. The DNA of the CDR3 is TGTGCCAGCAGTATCCGACAGTCGATAAGCTACACCTTC.

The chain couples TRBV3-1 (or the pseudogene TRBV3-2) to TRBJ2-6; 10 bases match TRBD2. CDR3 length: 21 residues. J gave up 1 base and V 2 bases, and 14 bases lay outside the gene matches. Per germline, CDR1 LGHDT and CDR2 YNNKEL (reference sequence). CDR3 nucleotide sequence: TGTGCCAGCAGCCAAAGTGGGCTAGCGGGAGTATGGGTGTCTGGGGCCAACGTCCTGACTTTC. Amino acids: CASSQSGLAGVWVSGANVLTF.

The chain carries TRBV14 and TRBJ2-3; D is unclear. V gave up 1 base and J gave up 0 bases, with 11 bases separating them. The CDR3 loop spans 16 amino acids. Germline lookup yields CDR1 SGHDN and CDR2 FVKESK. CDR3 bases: TGTGCCAGCAGCCAAGTAGGTGGGATAAGCACAGATACGCAGTATTTT. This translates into CASSQVGGISTDTQYF.

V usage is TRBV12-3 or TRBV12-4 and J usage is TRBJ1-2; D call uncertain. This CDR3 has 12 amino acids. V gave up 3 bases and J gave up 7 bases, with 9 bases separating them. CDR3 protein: CASSLGYSGYTF. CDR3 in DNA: TGTGCCAGCAGTTTGGGGTACAGTGGCTACACCTTC.

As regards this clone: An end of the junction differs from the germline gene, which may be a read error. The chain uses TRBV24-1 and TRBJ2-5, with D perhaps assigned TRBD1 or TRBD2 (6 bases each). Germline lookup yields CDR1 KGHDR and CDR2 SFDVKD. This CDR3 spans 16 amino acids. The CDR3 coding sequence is TGTGCCACCAGTGTTTTGTCAGGGGCGCGGGGCGAGACCCAGTACTTC. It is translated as CATSVLSGARGETQYF.

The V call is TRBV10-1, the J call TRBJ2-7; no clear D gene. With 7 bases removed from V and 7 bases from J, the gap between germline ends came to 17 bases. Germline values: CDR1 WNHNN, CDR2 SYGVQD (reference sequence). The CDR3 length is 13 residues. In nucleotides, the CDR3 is TGCGCCAGCACCAAGTCTCATCCCGGAGAGCAGTACTTC. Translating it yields CASTKSHPGEQYF.

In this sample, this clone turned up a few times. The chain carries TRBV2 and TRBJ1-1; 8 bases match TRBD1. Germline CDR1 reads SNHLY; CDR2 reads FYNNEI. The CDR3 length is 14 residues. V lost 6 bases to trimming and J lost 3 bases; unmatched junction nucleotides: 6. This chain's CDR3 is CASRSRDRYTEAFF. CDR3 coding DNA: TGTGCCAGCAGATCCCGGGACAGGTACACTGAAGCTTTCTTT.

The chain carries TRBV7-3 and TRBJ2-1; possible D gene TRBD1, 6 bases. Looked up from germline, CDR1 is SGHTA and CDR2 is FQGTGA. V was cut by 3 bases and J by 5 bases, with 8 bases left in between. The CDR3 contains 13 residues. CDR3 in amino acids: CASSFQGNNEQFF. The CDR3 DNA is TGTGCCAGCAGCTTCCAGGGGAACAATGAGCAGTTCTTC.

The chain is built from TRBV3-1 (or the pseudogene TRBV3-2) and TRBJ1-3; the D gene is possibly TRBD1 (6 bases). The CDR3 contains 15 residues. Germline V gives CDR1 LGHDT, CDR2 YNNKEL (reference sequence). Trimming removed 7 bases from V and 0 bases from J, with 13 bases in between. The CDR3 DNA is TGTGCCAGCAAAACAGGGACGGGCTCTGGAAACACCATATATTTT. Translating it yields CASKTGTGSGNTIYF.

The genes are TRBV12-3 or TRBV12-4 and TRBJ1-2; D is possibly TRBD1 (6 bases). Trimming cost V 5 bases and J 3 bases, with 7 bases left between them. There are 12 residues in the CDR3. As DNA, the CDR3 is TGTGCCAGCAGTACAGGGCACTATGGCTACACCTTC. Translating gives CASSTGHYGYTF.

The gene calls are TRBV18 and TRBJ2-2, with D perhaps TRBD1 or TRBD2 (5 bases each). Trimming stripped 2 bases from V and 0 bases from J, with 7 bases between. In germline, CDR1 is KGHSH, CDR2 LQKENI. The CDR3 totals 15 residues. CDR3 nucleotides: TGTGCCAGCTCACCAGGGGGTGCGAACACCGGGGAGCTGTTTTTT. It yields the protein CASSPGGANTGELFF.

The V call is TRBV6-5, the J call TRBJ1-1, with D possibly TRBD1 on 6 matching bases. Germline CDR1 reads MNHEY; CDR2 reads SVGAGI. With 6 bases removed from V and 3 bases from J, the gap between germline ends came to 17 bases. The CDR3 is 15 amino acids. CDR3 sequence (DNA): TGTGCCAGCAGCCGTGGTGAAGGGGGAGACACTGAAGCTTTCTTT. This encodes CASSRGEGGDTEAFF.

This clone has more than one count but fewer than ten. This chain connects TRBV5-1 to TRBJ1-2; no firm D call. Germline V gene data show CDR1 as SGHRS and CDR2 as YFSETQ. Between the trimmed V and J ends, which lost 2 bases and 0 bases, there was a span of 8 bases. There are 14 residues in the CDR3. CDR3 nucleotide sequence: TGCGCCAGCAGCTTTAACACACCTAACTATGGCTACACCTTC. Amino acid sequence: CASSFNTPNYGYTF.

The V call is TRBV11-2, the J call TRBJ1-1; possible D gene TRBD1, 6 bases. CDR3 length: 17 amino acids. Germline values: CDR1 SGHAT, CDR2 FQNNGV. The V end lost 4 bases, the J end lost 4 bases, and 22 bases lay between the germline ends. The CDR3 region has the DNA TGTGCCAGCAGCTGGGTGAAGGGGGAGGATTTGAGCACTGAAGCTTTCTTT. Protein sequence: CASSWVKGEDLSTEAFF. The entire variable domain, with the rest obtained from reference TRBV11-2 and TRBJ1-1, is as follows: EAGVAQSPRYKIIEKRQSVAFWCNPISGHATLYWYQQILGQGPKLLIQFQNNGVVDDSQLPKDRFSAERLKGVDSTLKIQPAKLEDSAVYLCASSWVKGEDLSTEAFFGQGTRLTVV.